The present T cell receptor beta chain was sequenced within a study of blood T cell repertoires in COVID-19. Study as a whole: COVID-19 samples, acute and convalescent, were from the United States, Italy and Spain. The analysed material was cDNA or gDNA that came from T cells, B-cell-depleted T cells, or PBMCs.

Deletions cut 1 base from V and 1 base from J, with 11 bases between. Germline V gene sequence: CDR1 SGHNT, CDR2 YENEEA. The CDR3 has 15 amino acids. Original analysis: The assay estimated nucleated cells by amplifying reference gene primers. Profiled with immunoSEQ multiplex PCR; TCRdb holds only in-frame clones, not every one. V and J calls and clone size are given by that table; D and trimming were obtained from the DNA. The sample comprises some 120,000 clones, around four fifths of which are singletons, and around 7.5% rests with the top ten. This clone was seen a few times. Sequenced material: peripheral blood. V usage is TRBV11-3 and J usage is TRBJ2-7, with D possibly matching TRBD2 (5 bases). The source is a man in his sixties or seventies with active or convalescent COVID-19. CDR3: CASSLGGQQSYEQYF. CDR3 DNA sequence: TGTGCCAGCAGCTTAGGCGGGCAGCAGTCCTACGAGCAGTACTTC.